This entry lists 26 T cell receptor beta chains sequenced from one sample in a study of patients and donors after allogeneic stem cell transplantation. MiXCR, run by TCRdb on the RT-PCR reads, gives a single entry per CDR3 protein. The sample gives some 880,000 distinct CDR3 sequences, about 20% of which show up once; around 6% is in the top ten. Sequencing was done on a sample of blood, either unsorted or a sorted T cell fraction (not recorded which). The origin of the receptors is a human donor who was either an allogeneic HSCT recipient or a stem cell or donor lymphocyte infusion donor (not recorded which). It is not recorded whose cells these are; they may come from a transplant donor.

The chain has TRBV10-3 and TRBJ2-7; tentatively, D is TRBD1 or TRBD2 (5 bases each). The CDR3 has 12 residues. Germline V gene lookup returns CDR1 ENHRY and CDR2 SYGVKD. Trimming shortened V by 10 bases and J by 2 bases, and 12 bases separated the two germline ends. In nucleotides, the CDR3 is TGTGCCACCAGGGAGAAGACCTACGAGCAGTACTTC. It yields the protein CATREKTYEQYF.

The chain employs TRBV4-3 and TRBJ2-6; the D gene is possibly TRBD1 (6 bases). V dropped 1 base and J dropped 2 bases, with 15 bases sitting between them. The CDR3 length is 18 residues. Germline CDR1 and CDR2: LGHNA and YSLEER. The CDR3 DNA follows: TGCGCCAGCAGCCAAGGCACAGGGTCGTCCCCTGGGGCCAACGTCCTGACTTTC. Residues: CASSQGTGSSPGANVLTF.

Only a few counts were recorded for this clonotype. The chain's CDR3 is CASSPTGFQETQYF. The CDR3 DNA sequence: TGTGCCAGCAGCCCGACAGGGTTTCAAGAGACCCAGTACTTC. The rearrangement uses TRBV11-2 and TRBJ2-5; 7 bases match TRBD1. Germline V gene sequence: CDR1 SGHAT, CDR2 FQNNGV. V gave up 5 bases and J gave up 2 bases; unmatched junction bases: 5. The CDR3 extends over 14 amino acids.

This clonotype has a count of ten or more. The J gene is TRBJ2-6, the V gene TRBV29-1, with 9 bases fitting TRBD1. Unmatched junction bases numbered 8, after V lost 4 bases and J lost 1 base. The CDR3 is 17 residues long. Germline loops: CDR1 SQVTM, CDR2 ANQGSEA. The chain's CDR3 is CSVAGRDRASGANVLTF. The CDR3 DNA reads TGCAGCGTTGCGGGTAGGGACAGGGCATCTGGGGCCAACGTCCTGACTTTC.

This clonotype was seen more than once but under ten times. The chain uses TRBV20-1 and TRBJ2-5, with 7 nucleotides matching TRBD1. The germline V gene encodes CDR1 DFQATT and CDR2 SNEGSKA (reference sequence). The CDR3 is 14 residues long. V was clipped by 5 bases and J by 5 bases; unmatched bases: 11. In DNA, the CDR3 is TGCAGTGCTTTTTTGACAGGGTCGGGGGAGACCCAGTACTTC. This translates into CSAFLTGSGETQYF.

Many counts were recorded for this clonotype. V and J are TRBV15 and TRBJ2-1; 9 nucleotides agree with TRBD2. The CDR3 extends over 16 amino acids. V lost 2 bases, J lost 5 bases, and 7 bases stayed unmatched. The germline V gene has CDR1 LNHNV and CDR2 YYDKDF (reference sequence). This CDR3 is CATSRSRLAEDNEQFF. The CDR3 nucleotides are TGTGCCACCAGCAGATCCAGACTAGCGGAAGACAATGAGCAGTTCTTC.

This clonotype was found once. In DNA, the CDR3 is TGCAGTGCTGGACAGGGTTCGCCGAATCAAGAGACCCAGTACTTC. Translation: CSAGQGSPNQETQYF. V and J are TRBV20-1 and TRBJ2-5; 8 bases match TRBD1. The CDR3 extends over 15 amino acids. CDR1 is DFQATT and CDR2 is SNEGSKA in the germline V gene (reference sequence). Trimming took 5 bases from V and 2 from J; bases not matched to a gene: 10.

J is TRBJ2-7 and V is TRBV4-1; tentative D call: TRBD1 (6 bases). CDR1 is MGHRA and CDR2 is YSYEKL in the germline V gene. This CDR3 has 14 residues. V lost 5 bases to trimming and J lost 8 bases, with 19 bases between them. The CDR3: CASSFRGQLRQQYF. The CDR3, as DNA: TGCGCCAGCAGCTTCCGTGGACAGCTGAGGCAGCAGTACTTC.

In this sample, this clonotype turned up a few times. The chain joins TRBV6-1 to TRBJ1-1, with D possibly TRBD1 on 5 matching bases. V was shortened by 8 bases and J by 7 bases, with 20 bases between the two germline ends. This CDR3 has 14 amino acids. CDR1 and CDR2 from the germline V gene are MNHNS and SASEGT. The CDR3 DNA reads TGTGCCAGCGGGAGGACCAGGGATTCAATTGAAGCTTTCTTT. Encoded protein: CASGRTRDSIEAFF.

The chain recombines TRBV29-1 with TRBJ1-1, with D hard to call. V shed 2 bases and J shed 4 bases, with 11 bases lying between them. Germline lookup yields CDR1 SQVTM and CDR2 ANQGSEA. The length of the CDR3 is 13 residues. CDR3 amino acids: CSVEKGSVTEAFF. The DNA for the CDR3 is TGCAGCGTTGAAAAGGGTTCGGTCACTGAAGCTTTCTTT.

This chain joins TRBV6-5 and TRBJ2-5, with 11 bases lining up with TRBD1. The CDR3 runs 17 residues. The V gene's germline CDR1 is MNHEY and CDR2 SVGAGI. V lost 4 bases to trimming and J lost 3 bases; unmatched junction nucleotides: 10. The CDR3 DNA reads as TGTGCCAGCAGTTCAACCTTCGGACAGGGGGCTAAAGAGACCCAGTACTTC. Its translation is CASSSTFGQGAKETQYF.

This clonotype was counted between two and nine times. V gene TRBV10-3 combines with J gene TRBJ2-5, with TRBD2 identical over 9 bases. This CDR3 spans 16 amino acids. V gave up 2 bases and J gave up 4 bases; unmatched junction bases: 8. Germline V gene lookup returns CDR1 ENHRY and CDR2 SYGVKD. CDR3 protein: CAISEDKGLASETQYF. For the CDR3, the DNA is TGTGCCATCAGTGAGGATAAGGGACTAGCCTCAGAGACCCAGTACTTC.

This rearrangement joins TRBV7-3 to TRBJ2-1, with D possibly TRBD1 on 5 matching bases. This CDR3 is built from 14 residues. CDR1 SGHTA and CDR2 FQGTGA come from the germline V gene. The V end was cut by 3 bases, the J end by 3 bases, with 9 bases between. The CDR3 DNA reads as TGTGCCAGCAGCTTTTTTGACAGCTACAATGAGCAGTTCTTC. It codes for CASSFFDSYNEQFF.

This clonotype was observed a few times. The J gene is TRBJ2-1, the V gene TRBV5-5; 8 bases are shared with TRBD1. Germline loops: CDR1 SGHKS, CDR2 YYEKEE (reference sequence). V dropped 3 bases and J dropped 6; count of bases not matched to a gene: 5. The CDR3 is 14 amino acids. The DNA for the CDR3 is TGTGCCAGCAGCTGGAACGGACAGGGCAATGAGCAGTTCTTC. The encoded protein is CASSWNGQGNEQFF.

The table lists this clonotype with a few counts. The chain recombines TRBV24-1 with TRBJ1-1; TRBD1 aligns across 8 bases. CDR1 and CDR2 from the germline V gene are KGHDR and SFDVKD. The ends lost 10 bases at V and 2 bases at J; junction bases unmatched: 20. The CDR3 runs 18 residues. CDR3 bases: TGTGCCACGGGGGGGCCGGAGTTGATAGCAGGGGGCAACACTGAAGCTTTCTTT. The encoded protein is CATGGPELIAGGNTEAFF.

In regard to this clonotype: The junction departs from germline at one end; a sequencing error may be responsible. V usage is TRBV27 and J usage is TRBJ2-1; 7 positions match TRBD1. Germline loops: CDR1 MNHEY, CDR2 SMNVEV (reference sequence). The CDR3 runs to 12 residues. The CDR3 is CATSKVQGRQFF. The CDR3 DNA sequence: TGTGCCACCAGTAAGGTACAGGGGAGGCAGTTCTTC.

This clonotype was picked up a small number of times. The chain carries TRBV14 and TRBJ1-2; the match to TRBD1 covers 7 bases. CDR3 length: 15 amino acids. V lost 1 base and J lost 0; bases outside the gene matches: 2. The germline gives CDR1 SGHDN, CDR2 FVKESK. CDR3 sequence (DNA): TGTGCCAGCAGCCAAGCCGGGACAGCTAACTATGGCTACACCTTC. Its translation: CASSQAGTANYGYTF. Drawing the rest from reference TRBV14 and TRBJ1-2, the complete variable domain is EAGVTQFPSHSVIEKGQTVTLRCDPISGHDNLYWYRRVMGKEIKFLLHFVKESKQDESGMPNNRFLAERTGGTYSTLKVQPAELEDSGVYFCASSQAGTANYGYTFGSGTRLTVV.

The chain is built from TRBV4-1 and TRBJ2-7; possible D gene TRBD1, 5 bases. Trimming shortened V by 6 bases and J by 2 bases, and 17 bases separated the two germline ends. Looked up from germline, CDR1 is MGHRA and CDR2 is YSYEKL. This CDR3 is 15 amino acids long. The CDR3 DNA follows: TGCGCCAGCAGGGACCCAGTTAGGGGCCCCTACGAGCAGTACTTC. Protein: CASRDPVRGPYEQYF.

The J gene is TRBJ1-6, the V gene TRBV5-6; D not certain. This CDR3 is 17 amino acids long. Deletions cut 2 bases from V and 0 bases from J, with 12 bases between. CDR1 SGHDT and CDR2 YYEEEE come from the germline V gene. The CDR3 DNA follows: TGTGCCAGCAGCTTAATTGGTCTGGACTCCTATAATTCACCCCTCCACTTT. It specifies CASSLIGLDSYNSPLHF.

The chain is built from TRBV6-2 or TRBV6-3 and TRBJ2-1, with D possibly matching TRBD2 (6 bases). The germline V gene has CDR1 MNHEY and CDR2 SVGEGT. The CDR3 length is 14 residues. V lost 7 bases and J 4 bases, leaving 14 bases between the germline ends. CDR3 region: CASTGGMLYNEQFF. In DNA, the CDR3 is TGTGCCAGCACCGGCGGGATGTTATACAATGAGCAGTTCTTC.

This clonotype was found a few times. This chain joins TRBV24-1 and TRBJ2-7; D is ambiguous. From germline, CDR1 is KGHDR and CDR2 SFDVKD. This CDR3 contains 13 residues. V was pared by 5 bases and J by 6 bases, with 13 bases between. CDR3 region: CATSGRNLLEQYF. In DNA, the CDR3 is TGTGCCACCAGTGGACGGAACCTGCTCGAGCAGTACTTC.

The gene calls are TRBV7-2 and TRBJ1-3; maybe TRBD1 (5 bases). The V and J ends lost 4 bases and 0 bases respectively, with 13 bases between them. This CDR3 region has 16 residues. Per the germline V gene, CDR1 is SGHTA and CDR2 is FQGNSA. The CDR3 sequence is CASSSRQRPSGNTIYF. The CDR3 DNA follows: TGTGCCAGCAGCTCGAGACAGAGGCCCTCTGGAAACACCATATATTTT.

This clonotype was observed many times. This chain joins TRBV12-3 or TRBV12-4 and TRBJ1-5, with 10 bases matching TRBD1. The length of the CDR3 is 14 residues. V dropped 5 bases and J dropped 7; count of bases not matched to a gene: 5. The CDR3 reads CASSHGTGVQPQHF. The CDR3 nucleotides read TGTGCCAGCAGTCACGGGACAGGGGTACAGCCCCAGCATTTT.

Written as DNA, the CDR3 is TGTGCCAGCAGTGAAGGGTTAGCGGGAGTGGAGCAGTTCTTC. This gives the protein CASSEGLAGVEQFF. The gene calls are TRBV2 and TRBJ2-1; 9 bases line up with TRBD2. Trimming at V came to 1 base and at J to 10 bases, leaving 5 bases not matched to a gene. The CDR3 spans 14 residues. CDR1 and CDR2 from the germline V gene are SNHLY and FYNNEI.

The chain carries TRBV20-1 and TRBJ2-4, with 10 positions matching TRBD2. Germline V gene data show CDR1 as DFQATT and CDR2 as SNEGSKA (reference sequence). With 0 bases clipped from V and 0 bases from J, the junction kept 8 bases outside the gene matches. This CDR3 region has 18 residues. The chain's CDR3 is CSARDKISGGVAKNIQYF. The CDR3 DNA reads TGCAGTGCTAGAGATAAGATCAGCGGGGGGGTAGCCAAAAACATTCAGTACTTC.

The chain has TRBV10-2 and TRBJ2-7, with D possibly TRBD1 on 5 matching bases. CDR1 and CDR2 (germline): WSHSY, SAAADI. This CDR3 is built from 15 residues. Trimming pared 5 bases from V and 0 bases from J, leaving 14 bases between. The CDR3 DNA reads TGCGCCAGCAGTCCTTGGACATTCCCCTCCTACGAGCAGTACTTC. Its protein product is CASSPWTFPSYEQYF.